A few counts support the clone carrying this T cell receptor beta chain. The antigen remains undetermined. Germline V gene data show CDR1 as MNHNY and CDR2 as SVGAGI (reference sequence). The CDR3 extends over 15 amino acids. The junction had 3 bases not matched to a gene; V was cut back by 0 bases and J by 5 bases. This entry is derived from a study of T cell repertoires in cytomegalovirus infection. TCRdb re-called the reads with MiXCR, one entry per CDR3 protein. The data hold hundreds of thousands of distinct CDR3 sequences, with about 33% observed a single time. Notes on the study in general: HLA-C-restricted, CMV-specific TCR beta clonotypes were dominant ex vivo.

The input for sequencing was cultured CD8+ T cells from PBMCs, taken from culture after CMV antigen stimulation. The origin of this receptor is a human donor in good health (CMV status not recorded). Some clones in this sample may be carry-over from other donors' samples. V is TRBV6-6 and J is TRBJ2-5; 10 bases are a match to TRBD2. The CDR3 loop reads CASSYSPSGGETQYF. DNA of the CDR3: TGTGCCAGCAGTTACTCGCCTAGCGGGGGTGAGACCCAGTACTTC.